The 5 T cell receptor beta chains in this list originate from one sample, sequenced in a study of glioma-infiltrating T cells after dendritic cell vaccination. Method: immunoSEQ multiplex PCR; TCRdb's copy keeps in-frame clones and lacks some. The profile shows about 95,000 clones, approximately 87% of them singletons. The sequencing used blood, collected before dendritic cell vaccination. The source is a human donor with glioblastoma.

This clone was observed a few times. The J gene is TRBJ1-3, the V gene TRBV6-1; D is ambiguous. CDR1 is MNHNS and CDR2 is SASEGT in the germline V gene. The germline V and J ends were trimmed by 7 bases and 4 bases, with 11 bases remaining between them. The CDR3 length is 13 residues. The CDR3 nucleotides are TGTGCCAGCAACCCAGGTTTGGGAAACACCATATATTTT. Translating gives CASNPGLGNTIYF.

The V and J genes are TRBV18 and TRBJ1-1; no clear D gene. This CDR3 contains 14 residues. V lost 3 bases, J lost 2 bases, and 10 bases lay in between. The germline V gene has CDR1 KGHSH and CDR2 LQKENI. CDR3 loop: CASSPPTVNTEAFF. As DNA, the CDR3 is TGTGCCAGCTCACCCCCCACAGTTAACACTGAAGCTTTCTTT.

This chain uses TRBV5-1 with TRBJ2-7; D perhaps matches TRBD1 (6 bases). The CDR3 sequence is 15 residues long. Trimming left V 0 bases short and J 0 bases short, with 10 bases between. Germline assignment: CDR1 SGHRS and CDR2 YFSETQ. The CDR3 region is CASSLAGHNSYEQYF. Here the CDR3 DNA reads TGCGCCAGCAGCTTGGCGGGACACAACTCCTACGAGCAGTACTTC.

This clone was seen more than once but under ten times. The chain couples TRBV9 to TRBJ2-2; D may be TRBD1 (6 bases). Trimming took 4 bases from V and 3 from J, leaving 16 bases between them. The CDR3 spans 16 residues. Per the germline V gene, CDR1 is SGDLS and CDR2 is YYNGEE. The CDR3 nucleotides are TGTGCCAGCAGCTGGTCCACAGGGTTGGACACCGGGGAGCTGTTTTTT. This gives the protein CASSWSTGLDTGELFF.

This clone showed up just a few times. The chain recombines TRBV5-1 with TRBJ2-3; a possible D gene is TRBD2 (5 bases). Germline CDR1 reads SGHRS; CDR2 reads YFSETQ. Trimming stripped 6 bases from V and 0 bases from J, with 11 bases between. This CDR3 region has 14 residues. The CDR3 sequence: CASTTRTSTDTQYF. The CDR3 nucleotides are TGCGCCAGCACTACTAGAACTAGCACAGATACGCAGTATTTT.